These T cell receptor beta chains were read from a single sample in a study of blood T cell repertoires in COVID-19. Sequenced by immunoSEQ multiplex PCR; TCRdb stores in-frame clones only, minus some. In the table there are 170,000 or so clones, 78% of which are singletons. The sequencing input was PBMCs or T cells enriched from blood (not recorded which). The receptors shown here come from a woman between 50 and 59 years old who had recovered from COVID-19. The CDR3 runs from the conserved cysteine through the conserved F or W. Fields, in order: CDR3 DNA, CDR3 protein, clone size, V gene, D gene, J gene, CDR3 length. The D gene is left open where the match is weak. Size values are once, few and many counts, or a class for expanded clones, and some rows have none.

TGTGCCAGCAGCGTAGCCGGGGGTAGGGAAATAGGTGTTTTCACCTTC	CASSVAGGREIGVFTF	NA	TRBV9	NA	TRBJ1-2	16
TGCGCCAGCAGCTCTCACCGCAGAGGGGACTACCAAGAGACCCAGTACTTC	CASSSHRRGDYQETQYF	NA	TRBV4-1	NA	TRBJ2-5	17
TGTGCCACCGGGTCAACAGGGGGTCAAGAGACCCAGTACTTC	CATGSTGGQETQYF	NA	TRBV28	TRBD1	TRBJ2-5	14
TGTGCCAGCTCACCACCGAGGGGGAGCTCCTACAATGAGCAGTTCTTC	CASSPPRGSSYNEQFF	NA	TRBV18	NA	TRBJ2-1	16
TGTGCCAGTAGTATAGTGGGACAGGGCTTGAACACTGAAGCTTTCTTT	CASSIVGQGLNTEAFF	NA	TRBV19	TRBD1	TRBJ1-1	16
TGTGCCAGCAGCTCCCCGACTGTCGACACCGGGGAGCTGTTTTTT	CASSSPTVDTGELFF	NA	TRBV5-4	NA	TRBJ2-2	15
TGTGCCAGCAGTTTAGTGGGCACAGGGGGTAGTACGAACACTGAAGCTTTCTTT	CASSLVGTGGSTNTEAFF	few	TRBV27	TRBD1	TRBJ1-1	18
TGTGCCAGCAGCTTAGCGGGGGGTCGCGAGCAGTACTTC	CASSLAGGREQYF	NA	TRBV7-9	NA	TRBJ2-7	13
TGTGCCACCACCGGAGGGATCTCTGGAAACACCATATATTTT	CATTGGISGNTIYF	NA	TRBV15	NA	TRBJ1-3	14
TGTGCCAGCAGTTCCGGGACAGGGATCATCTATGGCTACACCTTC	CASSSGTGIIYGYTF	NA	TRBV28	TRBD1	TRBJ1-2	15
TGTGCCAGCAGTGACAGGGTGAGCAATCAGCCCCAGCATTTT	CASSDRVSNQPQHF	few	TRBV2	NA	TRBJ1-5	14
TGTGCCAGCAGCTTAGGTAGTCAGGGCTGGTACAATGAGCAGTTCTTC	CASSLGSQGWYNEQFF	NA	TRBV7-6	NA	TRBJ2-1	16
TGTGCCAGCAGCTTGTCCCTCGGACAGAACTATGGCTACACCTTC	CASSLSLGQNYGYTF	NA	TRBV5-5	NA	TRBJ1-2	15
TGTGCCAGCGGAAGTAGCGGGAGTAGGTACGAGCAGTACTTC	CASGSSGSRYEQYF	NA	TRBV3-1/TRBV3-2	TRBD2	TRBJ2-7	14
TGTGCCAGCAGCTTGACCGGGAGGGCCAGGAGGACAGATACGCAGTATTTT	CASSLTGRARRTDTQYF	NA	TRBV5-4	TRBD2	TRBJ2-3	17
TGTGCCACCAGCAGAGAGGAGTTAAATCAGCCCCAGCATTTT	CATSREELNQPQHF	NA	TRBV15	NA	TRBJ1-5	14
TGTGCCAGCAGTGACTCGAACAGAAATAGCAATCAGCCCCAGCATTTT	CASSDSNRNSNQPQHF	NA	TRBV6-4	NA	TRBJ1-5	16
TGTGCCAGCATTCCACTAGCGGGGAACACCGGGGAGCTGTTTTTT	CASIPLAGNTGELFF	NA	TRBV27	TRBD2	TRBJ2-2	15
TGTGCCAGCTCACCCAACGGGAGAGGAGATACGCAGTATTTT	CASSPNGRGDTQYF	NA	TRBV18	NA	TRBJ2-3	14
TGTGCCAGCACCTTCGGGACAGGGGGGACCTACGAGCAGTACTTC	CASTFGTGGTYEQYF	once	TRBV6-5	TRBD1	TRBJ2-7	15
TGTGCCTGGAGTGACTTGGGAGCCGCTCGGTCCCGCTACACCTTC	CAWSDLGAARSRYTF	NA	TRBV30	NA	TRBJ1-2	15
TGTGCCAGCAGCCAAGTTGGTAGCGCCTACAATGAGCAGTTCTTC	CASSQVGSAYNEQFF	few	TRBV3-1/TRBV3-2	NA	TRBJ2-1	15